This TCR beta chain was found in a study of vaccination effects on CD4 cells after COVID-19. Overall study context: From a couple of convalescent patients, samples were taken 16 days and one week before vaccination.

ViraFEST assay sequencing came after antigen-specific CD4+ T cells were expanded with viral peptide pools. Cells that had been cultured for 10 days were the source of isolated CD4+ T cells. It was between March and December 2020 that the person had a SARS-CoV-2 infection confirmed by PCR. A few million PBMC per well were cultured with around 11 IU/ml IL-2 and 7.5 to 10 ug/ml peptides. Half of the medium was exchanged for IL-2 medium on both days 3 and 7. The data were produced by immunoSEQ multiplex PCR, yet TCRdb's version contains in-frame clones alone and is incomplete. The sample holds some 25,000 clones, 60% to 80% seen once. Regarding the study as a whole: After vaccination, at late timepoints, clones induced by infection and by vaccine contracted markedly.

There are a few counts of this clone. Its antigen is not known. The material was CD4+ T cells from PBMCs cultured with SARS-CoV-2 spike peptides, obtained before COVID-19 vaccination. The TCR comes from a human donor who had a prior SARS-CoV-2 infection.

CDR3 DNA sequence: TGCGCCAGCAGCTTGGCGTCGGCTGCAGCAGGAAACACCATATATTTT. Its translation: CASSLASAAAGNTIYF. V is TRBV5-1 and J is TRBJ1-3; D gene ambiguous. The CDR3 runs to 16 residues. V lost 0 bases to trimming and J lost 4 bases, with 14 bases between them. Germline V gives CDR1 SGHRS, CDR2 YFSETQ.